This is a list of T cell receptor beta chains from one sample in a study of CD8 T cells in ankylosing spondylitis. Each CDR3 protein gets one entry after TCRdb re-called the 5' RACE reads with MiXCR. The table shows about 330,000 distinct CDR3 sequences, with less than 9.5% occurring only once. Source material: blood, either unsorted or a sorted T cell fraction (not recorded which). The source is a male donor with ankylosing spondylitis. Both conserved end residues are part of each CDR3. A D gene is named only where the DNA matches it firmly. Size values are once, few and many counts, or a class for expanded clones, and some rows have none.

>.|14|TRBV6-5|.|TRBJ2-3
TGTGCCAGCAGTTACGGGGGGATCACAGATACGCAGTATTTT
CASSYGGITDTQYF
>TRBD2|16|TRBV20-1|many|TRBJ2-7
TGCAGTGCTAGAGACCCGACTAGCGGGAGCTCCTACGAGCAGTACTTC
CSARDPTSGSSYEQYF
>.|15|TRBV15|many|TRBJ1-6
TGTGCCACCAGCAGAGGCGAGCAGAGTAATTCACCCCTCCACTTT
CATSRGEQSNSPLHF
>TRBD2|14|TRBV5-1|.|TRBJ2-5
TGCGCCAGCAGCACCGGGAGGGCGGAGGAGACCCAGTACTTC
CASSTGRAEETQYF
>TRBD2|14|TRBV20-1|many|TRBJ2-1
TGCAGTGCTAGGACTAGCGGAGCGTACAATGAGCAGTTCTTC
CSARTSGAYNEQFF
>.|15|TRBV11-2|few|TRBJ2-1
TGTGCCAGCAGCTTAGCGGCAAGGGGGGGCAATGAGCAGTTCTTC
CASSLAARGGNEQFF
>.|14|TRBV20-1|few|TRBJ2-7
TGCAGTGCTAGAGTTAACTCTGGGCGCTACGAGCAGTACTTC
CSARVNSGRYEQYF
>.|16|TRBV7-8|few|TRBJ2-7
TGTGCCAGCAGCTTTTTTACGGGGAGTAATATCTACGAGCAGTACTTC
CASSFFTGSNIYEQYF
>TRBD1|15|TRBV19|.|TRBJ1-6
TGTGCCAGTAGTAGAAGCAGGGGGCAGAATTCACCCCTCCACTTT
CASSRSRGQNSPLHF
>.|15|TRBV6-1|few|TRBJ1-6
TGTGCCAGCAGTCAGCCCTTAGGGATTGGTTCACCCCTCCACTTT
CASSQPLGIGSPLHF
>.|15|TRBV5-1|many|TRBJ1-4
TGCGCCAGCAGCTTGGTGGGGGGGGCATCTGAAAAACTGTTTTTT
CASSLVGGASEKLFF
>.|14|TRBV5-1|few|TRBJ2-7
TGCGCCAGCAGCCCCGTTTCAGGGAACTACGAGCAGTACTTC
CASSPVSGNYEQYF
>.|15|TRBV27|few|TRBJ2-2
TGTGCCAGCAGTTTAATGGCAGTACCTACCGGGGAGCTGTTTTTT
CASSLMAVPTGELFF
>.|13|TRBV5-1|many|TRBJ2-3
TGCGCCAGCAGCCCCGGAGTTCCCGATACGCAGTATTTT
CASSPGVPDTQYF
>.|15|TRBV7-3|few|TRBJ2-3
TGTGCCAGCAGCTTAGATGGGGAAAGCACAGATACGCAGTATTTT
CASSLDGESTDTQYF
>TRBD1|19|TRBV12-5|many|TRBJ1-4
TGTGCTAGTGGTTTGTACCGGGACAGGGGTCGTATTGATCATGAAAAACTGTTTTTT
CASGLYRDRGRIDHEKLFF
>.|15|TRBV29-1|many|TRBJ1-1
TGCAGCGTTGAAGGACCAGGGCCGATGAACACTGAAGCTTTCTTT
CSVEGPGPMNTEAFF
>.|16|TRBV2|many|TRBJ2-5
TGTGCCAGCAGTGGAGGGTCTCCCTATTACCAAGAGACCCAGTACTTC
CASSGGSPYYQETQYF
>.|14|TRBV12-3/TRBV12-4|.|TRBJ1-3
TGTGCCATCTCCTCGGGCAACTCTGGAAACACCATATATTTT
CAISSGNSGNTIYF
>.|12|TRBV4-1|.|TRBJ1-2
TGCGCCAGCAGCCAAGGGAGTAATGGCTACACCTTC
CASSQGSNGYTF
>.|15|TRBV5-1|many|TRBJ2-7
TGCGCCAGCAGCCAGGCACCGAAGGCGAGTGGGGAGCAGTACTTC
CASSQAPKASGEQYF
>.|16|TRBV5-6|many|TRBJ2-7
TGTGCCAGCAGTTACCCCAGGAGTAACAGCCCCTACGAGCAGTACTTC
CASSYPRSNSPYEQYF
>.|12|TRBV20-1|few|TRBJ1-5
TGCAGTGCTAGCAGGGTGAAACAGCCCCAGCATTTT
CSASRVKQPQHF
>TRBD2|22|TRBV4-1|.|TRBJ2-1
TGCGCCAGCAGCACCCCCGCCCTCAAAGGGACTAGCGGGAAAACAGCCAACAATGAGCAGTTCTTC
CASSTPALKGTSGKTANNEQFF
>TRBD1|16|TRBV28|many|TRBJ1-4
TGTGCCAGCATTAAGGGGGCGTTGCGAGGATATGAAAAACTGTTTTTT
CASIKGALRGYEKLFF
>.|19|TRBV27|.|TRBJ2-3
TGTGCCAGCAGTTTCGGTCTCAGGAGAGGACAATATAGCACAGATACGCAGTATTTT
CASSFGLRRGQYSTDTQYF
>.|16|TRBV5-1|few|TRBJ2-5
TGCGCCAGCAGCTTGGCTTTGGGCGGGGTACAAGAGACCCAGTACTTC
CASSLALGGVQETQYF
>.|11|TRBV20-1|few|TRBJ2-7
TGCAGTGCTGCCAGGGCCTACGAGCAGTACTTC
CSAARAYEQYF
>.|12|TRBV19|few|TRBJ2-7
TGTGCCAGTAGTAATGGGGTTTACGAGCAGTACTTC
CASSNGVYEQYF
>TRBD2|13|TRBV10-3|.|TRBJ2-7
TGTGCCATCAGTGCGGGAGGGGGCTACGAGCAGTACTTC
CAISAGGGYEQYF
>TRBD2|14|TRBV5-1|once|TRBJ2-7
TGCGCCAGCAGCTTTGGGCCAGCGGGAGACGAGCAGTACTTC
CASSFGPAGDEQYF
>.|13|TRBV3-1|few|TRBJ1-5
TGTGCCAGCAGCCAATCCGTAAACCAGCCCCAGCATTTT
CASSQSVNQPQHF
>.|11|TRBV20-1|many|TRBJ1-1
TGCAGCGCCAGGGAGAACACTGAAGCTTTCTTT
CSARENTEAFF
>.|15|TRBV3-1|.|TRBJ1-4
TGTGCCAGCAGCCTCGCCTCGGGAGGAGATGAAAAACTGTTTTTT
CASSLASGGDEKLFF
>TRBD1|13|TRBV29-1|.|TRBJ1-1
TGCAGCGTTCAACAGGGGGCGGGCACTGAAGCTTTCTTT
CSVQQGAGTEAFF
>.|13|TRBV18|.|TRBJ2-5
TGTGCCAGCTCACGGGCGTACCAAGAGACCCAGTACTTC
CASSRAYQETQYF
>.|14|TRBV29-1|many|TRBJ2-1
TGCAGCGTTGTCCGGACACCTGAATACAATGAGCAGTTCTTC
CSVVRTPEYNEQFF
>TRBD2|14|TRBV29-1|many|TRBJ2-7
TGCAGCGTGGCCCCTAGCGGCAGTCCCTACGAGCAGTACTTC
CSVAPSGSPYEQYF
>TRBD1|15|TRBV6-1|.|TRBJ1-1
TGTGCCAGCACCGAGGGGACAGGGAGGGCCACTGAAGCTTTCTTT
CASTEGTGRATEAFF
>TRBD2|17|TRBV6-1|few|TRBJ2-3
TGTGCCAGCAGAAGTGGGACTAGCGGGTTCCGACCAGATACGCAGTATTTT
CASRSGTSGFRPDTQYF
>.|15|TRBV29-1|.|TRBJ1-1
TGCAGCGGTGGGTCCCGGAACCTCCTAGGGACTGAAGCTTTCTTT
CSGGSRNLLGTEAFF
>TRBD1|14|TRBV28|many|TRBJ1-2
TGTGCCAGCAGTTTCGAGGACAGGGATTATGGCTACACCTTC
CASSFEDRDYGYTF
>.|14|TRBV6-2/TRBV6-3|few|TRBJ1-5
TGTGCCAGCAGCAAAGGACAGTACAATCAGCCCCAGCATTTT
CASSKGQYNQPQHF
>.|18|TRBV18|few|TRBJ2-1
TGTGCCAGCTCACCACCTCCCGCTCTATTCCGAACCTACAATGAGCAGTTCTTC
CASSPPPALFRTYNEQFF
>.|13|TRBV4-1|many|TRBJ2-7
TGCGCCAGCAGCCGTGACAGGACCTACGAGCAGTACTTC
CASSRDRTYEQYF
>TRBD1|14|TRBV6-1|many|TRBJ1-1
TGTGCCAGCAGCGTCTCCACAGGGGGTCGTGAAGCTTTCTTT
CASSVSTGGREAFF